A single sample gave rise to the 9 T cell receptor beta chains below, sequenced in a study of blood T cell repertoires in COVID-19. Profiling relied on immunoSEQ multiplex PCR, and the TCRdb table lists in-frame clones only, not all of them. The sample holds more than 250,000 clones, 70% to 90% seen once. Material for sequencing was peripheral blood. These receptors all stem from a man aged 18-30 years with active or convalescent COVID-19.

This clone appeared once. This chain links TRBV4-3 with TRBJ1-2; D unresolved. Trimming shortened V by 0 bases and J by 0 bases, and 2 bases separated the two germline ends. From germline, CDR1 is LGHNA and CDR2 YSLEER. The CDR3 is 13 residues long. The CDR3 nucleotides are TGCGCCAGCAGCCAAGATACTAACTATGGCTACACCTTC. Amino acids: CASSQDTNYGYTF.

There are a few counts of this clone. The DNA for the CDR3 is TGCAGCGCTAGCGGAGGCTACACCTTC. Residues: CSASGGYTF. The J gene is TRBJ1-2, the V gene TRBV29-1; unclear D gene. Germline CDR1 is SQVTM and CDR2 is ANQGSEA. There are 9 residues in the CDR3. V lost 7 bases and J lost 8, with 8 bases in between.

In DNA form, the CDR3 reads TGTGCCAGCAGTTTGAGGCCCCATGAGCAGTTCTTC. Translation gives CASSLRPHEQFF. The J gene is TRBJ2-1, the V gene TRBV12-3 or TRBV12-4, with no clear D. This CDR3 comprises 12 residues. V dropped 3 bases and J dropped 8 bases, with 8 bases sitting between them.

This clone came up a few times. The chain couples TRBV10-2 to TRBJ2-7, with 8 nucleotides matching TRBD2. V was pared by 3 bases and J by 5 bases, with 9 bases of the junction left unmatched. The CDR3 is made up of 15 amino acids. The V gene's germline CDR1 is WSHSY and CDR2 SAAADI. The CDR3 sequence is CASSDPGGITNEQYF. Written as DNA, the CDR3 is TGCGCCAGCAGTGATCCGGGAGGGATCACCAACGAGCAGTACTTC.

Here the CDR3 reads CASSPRGNTQYF. The CDR3, as DNA: TGTGCCAGCAGCCCCCGGGGGAATACGCAGTATTTT. The chain uses TRBV11-3 and TRBJ2-3; D may be TRBD2 (6 bases). There are 12 residues in the CDR3. The germline gives CDR1 SGHNT, CDR2 YENEEA. Trimming stripped 5 bases from V and 7 bases from J, with 10 bases between.

The rearrangement joins TRBV6-5 to TRBJ2-5; 9 nucleotides align to TRBD2. Per germline, CDR1 MNHEY and CDR2 SVGAGI. The CDR3 covers 15 residues. The V and J ends lost 11 bases and 4 bases, in that order; junction bases with no gene match: 14. CDR3: CASTPRGGGAETQYF. The CDR3 DNA reads as TGTGCCTCCACCCCGCGGGGGGGCGGGGCAGAGACCCAGTACTTC.

The table lists this clone with a few counts. This rearrangement joins TRBV5-1 to TRBJ1-6; D gene unclear. Per germline, CDR1 SGHRS and CDR2 YFSETQ. Trimming pared 4 bases from V and 10 bases from J, leaving 12 bases between. This CDR3 has 13 amino acids. This chain's CDR3 is CASSGQEESPLHF. The CDR3 DNA sequence: TGCGCCAGCAGCGGCCAGGAGGAATCACCCCTCCACTTT.

V is TRBV7-9 and J is TRBJ2-7; D might be TRBD1 (6 bases). The CDR3 contains 14 residues. CDR1 is SEHNR, CDR2 FQNEAQ, per germline (reference sequence). Trimming shortened V by 5 bases and J by 2 bases, and 13 bases separated the two germline ends. CDR3 bases: TGTGCCAGCAGCCCTGGACAGAAAACCTACGAGCAGTACTTC. Protein: CASSPGQKTYEQYF. The full variable domain, its missing parts supplied by reference TRBV7-9 and TRBJ2-7, is DTGVSQNPRHKITKRGQNVTFRCDPISEHNRLYWYRQTLGQGPEFLTYFQNEAQLEKSRLLSDRFSAERPKGSFSTLEIQRTEQGDSAMYLCASSPGQKTYEQYFGPGTRLTVT.

The V call is TRBV30, the J call TRBJ1-4, with D perhaps TRBD1 (6 bases). There are 14 residues in the CDR3. Looked up from germline, CDR1 is GTSNPN and CDR2 is SVGIG (reference sequence). Trimming shortened V by 1 base and J by 4 bases, and 10 bases separated the two germline ends. CDR3: CAWSGRGGNEKLFF. For the CDR3, the DNA is TGTGCCTGGAGTGGCAGGGGCGGTAATGAAAAACTGTTTTTT.